These 9 T cell receptor beta chains were sequenced from one sample in a study of blood T cells in healthy people across ages. A J-beta primer mix and a sample-barcoded 5' primer were used in a second PCR of about 7 to 12 cycles. TCRdb ran MiXCR on the 5' RACE reads and lists one entry per CDR3 protein. The sample carries approximately 800,000 distinct CDR3 sequences, around 62% recorded once. Sequencing was performed on blood. Receptors were obtained from a man aged 25 to 40 in good health.

The chain has TRBV4-2 and TRBJ2-7; 10 bases map to TRBD1. Per germline, CDR1 LGHNA and CDR2 YNFKEQ. After removal of 3 bases from V and 3 bases from J, the junction contained 5 bases not matched to a gene. The CDR3 extends over 15 amino acids. CDR3 coding DNA: TGTGCCAGCAGCCAGCGGGACAGGGGAGGCTACGAGCAGTACTTC. Protein: CASSQRDRGGYEQYF.

This rearrangement joins TRBV10-3 to TRBJ1-4, with D perhaps TRBD1 (5 bases). Trimming cost V 0 bases and J 3 bases, with 11 bases left between them. This CDR3 is 16 amino acids long. The V gene's germline CDR1 is ENHRY and CDR2 SYGVKD. CDR3 sequence (DNA): TGTGCCATCAGTGAGTCTCGGCAGGGACCTAATGAAAAACTGTTTTTT. It translates to CAISESRQGPNEKLFF.

V usage is TRBV6-5 and J usage is TRBJ1-1; D is ambiguous. Germline lookup yields CDR1 MNHEY and CDR2 SVGAGI. The V end was cut by 11 bases, the J end by 10 bases, with 14 bases between. The CDR3 spans 10 residues. The CDR3 DNA reads TGTGCCGTCGGGGAGGGCTTAGCTTTCTTT. Amino acids: CAVGEGLAFF.

This chain uses TRBV20-1 with TRBJ2-3; 11 positions match TRBD2. The CDR3 totals 15 residues. The germline V gene encodes CDR1 DFQATT and CDR2 SNEGSKA (reference sequence). The ends lost 3 bases at V and 3 bases at J; junction bases unmatched: 5. The CDR3 loop reads CSASTTSGGTDTQYF. The CDR3 nucleotides are TGCAGTGCTAGCACTACTAGCGGGGGAACAGATACGCAGTATTTT.

The chain uses TRBV5-4 and TRBJ2-5; D gene unclear. Germline CDR1 is SGHNT and CDR2 is YYREEE (reference sequence). The CDR3 contains 15 residues. Between the trimmed V and J ends, which lost 0 bases and 4 bases, there was a span of 13 bases. The CDR3 region has the DNA TGTGCCAGCAGCTTGGATCGGTGGAGAGGAGAGACCCAGTACTTC. Amino acid sequence: CASSLDRWRGETQYF.

The chain combines TRBV4-2 with TRBJ1-5; D remains unclear. CDR1 and CDR2 (germline): LGHNA, YNFKEQ. V was pared by 3 bases and J by 3 bases, with 9 bases between. This CDR3 comprises 14 residues. CDR3 protein: CASSHPGPNQPQHF. The DNA for the CDR3 is TGTGCCAGCAGCCACCCGGGCCCCAATCAGCCCCAGCATTTT.

The chain carries TRBV7-2 and TRBJ2-1, with D maybe TRBD2 (7 bases). CDR3 length: 14 residues. V was clipped by 7 bases and J by 9 bases, with 19 bases between them. Germline values: CDR1 SGHTA, CDR2 FQGNSA. CDR3 DNA: TGTGCCAGCAAGAGGGGGGGGCCTTTTTGTGAGCAGTTCTTC. It translates to CASKRGGPFCEQFF.

V and J are TRBV2 and TRBJ2-2; 11 bases are shared with TRBD2. J was trimmed by 2 bases and V by 3 bases; bases with no gene match: 5. CDR1 and CDR2 (germline): SNHLY, FYNNEI. The CDR3 totals 17 residues. The chain's CDR3 is CASSEASGGSNTGELFF. The CDR3 DNA reads TGTGCCAGCAGTGAGGCTAGCGGGGGGTCCAACACCGGGGAGCTGTTTTTT.

This chain joins TRBV7-3 and TRBJ2-3; 8 bases match TRBD2. Germline CDR1 reads SGHTA; CDR2 reads FQGTGA. The trim removed 1 base at V and 5 bases at J, leaving 11 bases unmatched. CDR3 length: 17 residues. For the CDR3, the DNA is TGTGCCAGCAGCTTAAGAGTGAGGGGTAGCGGGATAGATACGCAGTATTTT. This encodes CASSLRVRGSGIDTQYF.